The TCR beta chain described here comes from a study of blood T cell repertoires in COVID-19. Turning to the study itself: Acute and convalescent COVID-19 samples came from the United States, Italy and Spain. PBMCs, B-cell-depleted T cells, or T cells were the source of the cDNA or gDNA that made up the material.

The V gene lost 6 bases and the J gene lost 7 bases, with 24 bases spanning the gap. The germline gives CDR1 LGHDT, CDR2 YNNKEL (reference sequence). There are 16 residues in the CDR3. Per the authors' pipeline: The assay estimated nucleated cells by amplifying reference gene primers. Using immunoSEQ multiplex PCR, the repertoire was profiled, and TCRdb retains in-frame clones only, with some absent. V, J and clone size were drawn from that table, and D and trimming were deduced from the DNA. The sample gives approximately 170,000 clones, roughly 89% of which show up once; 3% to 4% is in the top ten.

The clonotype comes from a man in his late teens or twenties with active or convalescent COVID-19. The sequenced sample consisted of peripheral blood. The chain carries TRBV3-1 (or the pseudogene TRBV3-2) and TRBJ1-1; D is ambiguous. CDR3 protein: CASRQKVPGDGNEAFF. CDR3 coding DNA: TGTGCCAGCAGGCAAAAAGTACCCGGGGATGGGAATGAAGCTTTCTTT.